The clone carrying this T cell receptor (beta chain) was seen repeatedly, ten times or more. Antigen specificity is unknown. This record belongs to a study of glioma-infiltrating T cells. This CDR3 comprises 16 residues. CDR1 is SGHRS and CDR2 is YFSETQ in the germline V gene. V lost 2 bases and J 2 bases, leaving 16 bases between the germline ends. Points from the study as a whole: Very few CDR3 sequences were shared between tissue and blood. Gliomas, especially low-grade, showed above-expected tissue-blood divergence; non-neoplastic patients showed below.

TCR alpha and beta CDR3 regions were amplified from RNA using iRepertoire nested multiplex PCR. Tissue mRNA or PBMC total RNA, roughly 100-400 ng, went into one-step reverse transcription and amplification. TCRdb re-called the multiplex PCR reads with MiXCR, one entry per CDR3 protein. The sample consists of approximately 120,000 distinct CDR3 sequences, roughly 24% of them appearing once. The gene calls are TRBV5-1 and TRBJ1-2, with D perhaps TRBD1 (5 bases). What was sequenced was glioma tissue, nonneoplastic brain tissue, or PBMCs (not recorded which). The clonotype originates from a human donor with low-grade glioma or glioblastoma, undergoing nonglioma brain surgery, or in good health (not recorded which). For the CDR3, the DNA is TGCGCCAGCAGCTTTGGAGACAGCCACCCGAACTATGGCTACACCTTC. It translates to CASSFGDSHPNYGYTF.